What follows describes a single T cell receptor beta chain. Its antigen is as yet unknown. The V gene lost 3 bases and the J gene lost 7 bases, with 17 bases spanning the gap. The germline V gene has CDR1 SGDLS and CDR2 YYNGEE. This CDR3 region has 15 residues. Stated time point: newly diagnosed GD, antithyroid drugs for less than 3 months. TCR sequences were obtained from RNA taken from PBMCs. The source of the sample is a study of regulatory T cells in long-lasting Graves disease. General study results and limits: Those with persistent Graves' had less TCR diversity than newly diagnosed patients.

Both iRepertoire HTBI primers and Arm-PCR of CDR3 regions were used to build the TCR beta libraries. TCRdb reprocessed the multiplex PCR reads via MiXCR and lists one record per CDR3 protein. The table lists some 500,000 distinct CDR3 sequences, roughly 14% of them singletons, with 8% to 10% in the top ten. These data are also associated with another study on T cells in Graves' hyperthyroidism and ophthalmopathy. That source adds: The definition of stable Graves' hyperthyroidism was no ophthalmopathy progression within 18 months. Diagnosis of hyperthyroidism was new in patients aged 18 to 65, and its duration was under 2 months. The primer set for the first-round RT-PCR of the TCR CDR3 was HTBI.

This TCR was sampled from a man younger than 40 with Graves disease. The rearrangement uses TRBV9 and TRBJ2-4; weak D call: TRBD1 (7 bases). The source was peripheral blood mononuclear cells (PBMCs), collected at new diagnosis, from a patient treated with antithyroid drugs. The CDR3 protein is CASSGAAAGQNIQYF. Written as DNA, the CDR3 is TGTGCCAGCAGCGGTGCCGCGGCGGGACAGAACATTCAGTACTTC.